These 28 T cell receptor beta chains were sequenced from one sample in a study of control samples from healthy donors and cancer patients. TCRdb keeps only in-frame clones here, not all; method: immunoSEQ multiplex PCR. The repertoire holds roughly 80,000 clones, with about 88% as singletons. Material: blood. All receptors derive from a woman between 50 and 59 years old in good health.

This chain connects TRBV27 to TRBJ2-6; the match to TRBD1 covers 7 bases. Germline trimming cut 5 bases from V and 2 bases from J; bases unmatched to any gene: 9. CDR3 length: 17 amino acids. The germline V gene encodes CDR1 MNHEY and CDR2 SMNVEV (reference sequence). CDR3 DNA: TGTGCCAGCAGTGAAATACGGGACAGTGCTGGGGCCAACGTCCTGACTTTC. Amino acid sequence: CASSEIRDSAGANVLTF.

The chain employs TRBV19 and TRBJ1-1; D gene uncertain. V shed 7 bases and J shed 6 bases, with 21 bases lying between them. The CDR3 extends over 15 amino acids. Germline CDR1 is LNHDA and CDR2 is SQIVND (reference sequence). CDR3 residues: CASTSTRLRWAEAFF. The CDR3, as DNA: TGTGCCAGTACGTCGACGCGTCTAAGGTGGGCTGAAGCTTTCTTT. The full variable domain, its missing parts supplied by reference TRBV19 and TRBJ1-1, is DGGITQSPKYLFRKEGQNVTLSCEQNLNHDAMYWYRQDPGQGLRLIYYSQIVNDFQKGDIAEGYSVSREKKESFPLTVTSAQKNPTAFYLCASTSTRLRWAEAFFGQGTRLTVV.

The chain carries TRBV9 and TRBJ2-3; the match to TRBD2 covers 10 bases. The CDR3 contains 18 residues. V was clipped by 3 bases and J by 1 base; unmatched bases: 11. Per the germline V gene, CDR1 is SGDLS and CDR2 is YYNGEE. The CDR3 here is CASSEEGLAGDRTDTQYF. The CDR3 region has the DNA TGTGCCAGCAGCGAGGAGGGGCTAGCGGGGGATCGCACAGATACGCAGTATTTT.

This clone was seen just once. V and J are TRBV19 and TRBJ1-1, with 7 bases matching TRBD1. The CDR3 is made up of 14 amino acids. V gave up 10 bases and J gave up 0 bases; unmatched junction bases: 8. In germline, CDR1 is LNHDA, CDR2 SQIVND (reference sequence). CDR3 nucleotide sequence: TGTGCCAAAAGGACAGGCTTCATGAACACTGAAGCTTTCTTT. This encodes CAKRTGFMNTEAFF.

The rearrangement uses TRBV5-1 and TRBJ1-1; D gene ambiguous. This CDR3 has 12 amino acids. Germline V gene data show CDR1 as SGHRS and CDR2 as YFSETQ. With 2 bases removed from V and 6 bases from J, the gap between germline ends came to 8 bases. The CDR3 sequence is CASSLGRAEAFF. CDR3 sequence (DNA): TGCGCCAGCAGCTTAGGGAGGGCTGAAGCTTTCTTT. Complete variable domain (other parts from reference TRBV5-1 and TRBJ1-1): KAGVTQTPRYLIKTRGQQVTLSCSPISGHRSVSWYQQTPGQGLQFLFEYFSETQRNKGNFPGRFSGRQFSNSRSEMNVSTLELGDSALYLCASSLGRAEAFFGQGTRLTVV.

This chain links TRBV11-2 with TRBJ1-1, with D hard to call. Per germline, CDR1 SGHAT and CDR2 FQNNGV. The CDR3 contains 12 residues. V shed 0 bases and J shed 4 bases, with 3 bases lying between them. The CDR3 sequence: CASSLESTEAFF. The CDR3 DNA reads TGTGCCAGCAGCTTAGAGTCCACTGAAGCTTTCTTT.

This chain uses TRBV4-1 with TRBJ1-3; D possibly corresponds to TRBD1 (5 bases). V was shortened by 4 bases and J by 5 bases, with 15 bases between the two germline ends. The CDR3 has 15 amino acids. Per germline, CDR1 MGHRA and CDR2 YSYEKL. CDR3 in amino acids: CASSPFREVRNTIYF. The CDR3 DNA reads as TGCGCCAGCAGCCCATTCAGGGAGGTTCGAAACACCATATATTTT.

This chain links TRBV11-2 with TRBJ2-3; D is undetermined. This CDR3 is 15 amino acids long. V dropped 2 bases and J dropped 2 bases, with 11 bases sitting between them. CDR1 SGHAT and CDR2 FQNNGV come from the germline V gene. The CDR3 region is CASSLLGSSTDTQYF. DNA of the CDR3: TGTGCCAGCAGCTTACTCGGGTCCTCCACAGATACGCAGTATTTT.

V is TRBV2 and J is TRBJ1-1; D gene ambiguous. The germline CDR1 and CDR2 sequences are SNHLY and FYNNEI. The CDR3 consists of 15 residues. V was trimmed by 5 bases and J by 2 bases, leaving 15 bases between them. This CDR3 reads CASSPRGSGNTEAFF. CDR3 coding DNA: TGTGCCAGCAGTCCTCGTGGGTCAGGCAACACTGAAGCTTTCTTT.

DNA of the CDR3: TGTGCCAGCAGCCCCTCACGGGCAGGGGATGGCTACACCTTC. Protein product: CASSPSRAGDGYTF. This sequence joins TRBV7-8 and TRBJ1-2, with D perhaps matching TRBD1 (6 bases). Trimming stripped 5 bases from V and 6 bases from J, with 16 bases between. Germline CDR1 is SGHVS and CDR2 is FQNEAQ. This CDR3 comprises 14 residues.

The V gene is TRBV5-1, the J gene TRBJ1-1, with unresolved D. The germline V and J ends were trimmed by 3 bases and 1 base, with 7 bases remaining between them. The CDR3 runs to 13 residues. Germline CDR1 SGHRS, CDR2 YFSETQ. The CDR3 sequence: CASSSTWNTEAFF. The DNA for the CDR3 is TGCGCCAGCAGCTCAACATGGAACACTGAAGCTTTCTTT.

V gene TRBV30 combines with J gene TRBJ1-3; the D gene is possibly TRBD1 (5 bases). V lost 0 bases and J 2 bases, leaving 11 bases between the germline ends. The CDR3 totals 15 residues. CDR1 is GTSNPN, CDR2 SVGIG, per germline (reference sequence). This CDR3 is CAWSVDWGTGNTIYF. CDR3 in DNA: TGTGCCTGGAGTGTAGATTGGGGGACTGGAAACACCATATATTTT.

V is TRBV5-6 and J is TRBJ1-1; 7 positions agree with TRBD1. The germline V gene has CDR1 SGHDT and CDR2 YYEEEE. The CDR3 covers 18 residues. Trimming at V came to 6 bases and at J to 3 bases, leaving 20 bases not matched to a gene. CDR3 in DNA: TGTGCCAGCACCCCATGGGATGGGACAGCTCCTCTCGACACTGAAGCTTTCTTT. Translating it yields CASTPWDGTAPLDTEAFF.

This clone was seen a handful of times. The V and J genes are TRBV6-5 and TRBJ2-7; possible D gene TRBD2, 6 bases. The length of the CDR3 is 13 residues. Looked up from germline, CDR1 is MNHEY and CDR2 is SVGAGI. The V gene lost 6 bases and the J gene lost 4 bases, with 13 bases spanning the gap. CDR3 bases: TGTGCCAGCAGCGTCACTAGCTCTTACGAGCAGTACTTC. It yields the protein CASSVTSSYEQYF.

This clone was detected a few times. V gene TRBV5-1 combines with J gene TRBJ2-6; no clear D. Germline V gene data show CDR1 as SGHRS and CDR2 as YFSETQ. Deletions cut 0 bases from V and 0 bases from J, with 13 bases between. The CDR3 spans 18 residues. The CDR3 protein is CASSLVLPGSSGANVLTF. DNA for the CDR3: TGCGCCAGCAGCTTGGTGCTACCCGGCAGCTCTGGGGCCAACGTCCTGACTTTC. The full variable domain, in which reference TRBV5-1 and TRBJ2-6 provide the parts outside the CDR3, is KAGVTQTPRYLIKTRGQQVTLSCSPISGHRSVSWYQQTPGQGLQFLFEYFSETQRNKGNFPGRFSGRQFSNSRSEMNVSTLELGDSALYLCASSLVLPGSSGANVLTFGAGSRLTVL.

J is TRBJ2-1 and V is TRBV18, with a possible D match to TRBD1 (6 bases). The V end was cut by 6 bases, the J end by 5 bases, with 11 bases between. The CDR3 covers 13 residues. Germline CDR1 and CDR2: KGHSH and LQKENI. In nucleotides, the CDR3 is TGTGCCAGCTCGCCCGACAGGCACAATGAGCAGTTCTTC. This codes for CASSPDRHNEQFF.

CDR3 coding DNA: TGCGCCAGCAGCTTGGGACTAGCGGGGGTAGACGAGCAGTACTTC. Its translation: CASSLGLAGVDEQYF. The rearrangement uses TRBV5-1 and TRBJ2-7; 12 nucleotides match TRBD2. The CDR3 consists of 15 residues. CDR1 and CDR2 from the germline V gene are SGHRS and YFSETQ. V shed 0 bases, J shed 5 bases, and the junction held 3 bases outside the gene matches.

The chain has TRBV11-3 and TRBJ1-3; D gene uncertain. Trimming left V 1 base short and J 1 base short, with 8 bases between. Germline V gene sequence: CDR1 SGHNT, CDR2 YENEEA. The CDR3 is 15 amino acids. CDR3 amino acids: CASSLGSVSGNTIYF. The CDR3 DNA reads as TGTGCCAGCAGCTTAGGTTCGGTATCTGGAAACACCATATATTTT.

The chain carries TRBV6-6 and TRBJ2-7; 7 nucleotides match TRBD1. Germline-derived CDR1 and CDR2 are MNHNY and SVGAGI (reference sequence). Trimming took 6 bases from V and 3 from J; bases not matched to a gene: 5. CDR3 length equals 13 residues. The CDR3 spells CASSSGQHYEQYF. CDR3 coding DNA: TGTGCCAGCAGCTCGGGACAGCACTACGAGCAGTACTTC.

The chain links TRBV20-1 to TRBJ1-5, with no clear D. Germline V CDR1 and CDR2: DFQATT, SNEGSKA (reference sequence). The CDR3 is 10 residues long. V lost 3 bases, J lost 6 bases, and 3 bases lay in between. The CDR3 loop reads CSASGQPQHF. The CDR3 DNA reads as TGCAGTGCTAGTGGTCAGCCCCAGCATTTT.

This chain links TRBV5-1 with TRBJ2-2; D gene uncertain. This CDR3 is 14 amino acids long. The V gene lost 0 bases and the J gene lost 5 bases, with 8 bases spanning the gap. Germline assignment: CDR1 SGHRS and CDR2 YFSETQ. The CDR3 nucleotides read TGCGCCAGCAGCTTGGCCGGGTATACCGGGGAGCTGTTTTTT. Translating gives CASSLAGYTGELFF.

The chain uses TRBV14 and TRBJ1-6; a weak D match, TRBD1 (5 bases). Trimming took off 3 bases at V and 10 bases at J, with 16 bases between the two ends. Looked up from germline, CDR1 is SGHDN and CDR2 is FVKESK. The CDR3 has 15 residues. The CDR3 DNA reads TGTGCCAGCAGCCAGGCCCCAGGGATGTGGTCACCCCTCCACTTT. This encodes CASSQAPGMWSPLHF.

V is TRBV5-5 and J is TRBJ2-1; 12 bases are a match to TRBD2. J lost 8 bases, V lost 3 bases, and 6 bases had no gene match. This CDR3 is 15 amino acids long. Looked up from germline, CDR1 is SGHKS and CDR2 is YYEKEE (reference sequence). CDR3 DNA sequence: TGTGCCAGCAGCTCTCTAGCGGGGGGGCTTGATGAGCAGTTCTTC. Translating it yields CASSSLAGGLDEQFF.

This clone was recorded only once. The rearrangement joins TRBV2 to TRBJ1-2; no clear D gene. The CDR3 extends over 14 amino acids. V was trimmed by 7 bases and J by 4 bases, leaving 16 bases between them. CDR1 is SNHLY and CDR2 is FYNNEI in the germline V gene. The DNA for the CDR3 is TGTGCCAGCATGGGGTCCTTTCTCTCCTATGGCTACACCTTC. Translated, it gives CASMGSFLSYGYTF.

The count of this clone is one. The chain couples TRBV12-3 or TRBV12-4 to TRBJ1-1; D ambiguous. The germline V and J ends were trimmed by 3 bases and 11 bases, with 13 bases remaining between them. This CDR3 is 12 amino acids long. CDR3 sequence (DNA): TGTGCCAGCAGTTTCAACCTCGGCTGGGCTTTCTTT. Its translation is CASSFNLGWAFF.

This clone occurred a few times. This chain links TRBV30 with TRBJ2-6; 9 bases are shared with TRBD2. In germline, CDR1 is GTSNPN, CDR2 SVGIG (reference sequence). The junction had 11 bases not matched to a gene; V was cut back by 2 bases and J by 0 bases. There are 19 residues in the CDR3. CDR3 nucleotide sequence: TGTGCCTGGAGTCAGTCGACTAGCGGCAAAAGCTCTGGGGCCAACGTCCTGACTTTC. Protein product: CAWSQSTSGKSSGANVLTF.

The chain combines TRBV28 with TRBJ1-1; D is ambiguous. This CDR3 spans 14 amino acids. The germline V and J ends were trimmed by 6 bases and 4 bases, with 15 bases remaining between them. Germline-derived CDR1 and CDR2 are MDHEN and SYDVKM. This chain's CDR3 is CASSPLFSGTEAFF. The CDR3 DNA reads as TGTGCCAGCAGCCCCCTATTCTCAGGCACTGAAGCTTTCTTT.

V usage is TRBV15 and J usage is TRBJ2-1; TRBD2 matches at 7 bases. CDR3 length: 15 amino acids. Germline V gene sequence: CDR1 LNHNV, CDR2 YYDKDF (reference sequence). V shed 4 bases, J shed 4 bases, and the junction held 7 bases outside the gene matches. In DNA, the CDR3 is TGTGCCACCAGCATCGTAACGGGGGGTTACAATGAGCAGTTCTTC. As protein: CATSIVTGGYNEQFF.